Listed here are 14 T cell receptor beta chains from one sample, sequenced in a study of blood T cell repertoires in COVID-19. The assay was immunoSEQ multiplex PCR, and TCRdb's table has in-frame clones only and misses some. The sample contains more than 150,000 clones, around 80% of which appear only once. The sample comprised peripheral blood. The receptors derive from a woman of 80 years or more with active or convalescent COVID-19.

The chain joins TRBV5-4 to TRBJ2-3; TRBD1 agrees at 8 bases. Germline CDR1 is SGHNT and CDR2 is YYREEE (reference sequence). This CDR3 has 14 residues. V lost 3 bases to trimming and J lost 6 bases; unmatched junction nucleotides: 6. The CDR3 nucleotides are TGTGCCAGCAGCTCACCCCAGGGGGCGGATACGCAGTATTTT. Protein product: CASSSPQGADTQYF.

The chain couples TRBV4-1 to TRBJ1-5; D unclear. The germline gives CDR1 MGHRA, CDR2 YSYEKL. The CDR3 has 13 amino acids. The germline V and J ends were trimmed by 0 bases and 5 bases, with 5 bases remaining between them. CDR3 loop: CASSQDPYQPQHF. CDR3 nucleotide sequence: TGCGCCAGCAGCCAAGATCCCTATCAGCCCCAGCATTTT.

V is TRBV5-5 and J is TRBJ1-5; D remains ambiguous. CDR3 size: 17 residues. Trimming pared 2 bases from V and 0 bases from J, leaving 15 bases between. Germline V gene sequence: CDR1 SGHKS, CDR2 YYEKEE (reference sequence). CDR3 protein: CASSFGGGGNSNQPQHF. The CDR3, as DNA: TGTGCCAGCAGCTTTGGAGGTGGAGGGAATAGCAATCAGCCCCAGCATTTT.

The chain has TRBV2 and TRBJ2-6; TRBD1 aligns across 8 bases. V lost 8 bases and J lost 0; bases outside the gene matches: 3. The CDR3 runs to 15 residues. In germline, CDR1 is SNHLY, CDR2 FYNNEI. The DNA of the CDR3 is TGTGCCAGCGGACAGGGAAGCTCTGGGGCCAACGTCCTGACTTTC. Amino acids: CASGQGSSGANVLTF.

The rearrangement joins TRBV4-1 to TRBJ1-2; D remains ambiguous. V lost 1 base, J lost 4 bases, and 13 bases lay in between. This CDR3 is 15 amino acids long. Germline V gene sequence: CDR1 MGHRA, CDR2 YSYEKL. The CDR3 DNA is TGCGCCAGCAGCCAAGGAGAGAGGTCACCCTATGGCTACACCTTC. Translation: CASSQGERSPYGYTF.

V usage is TRBV4-1 and J usage is TRBJ1-1, with D maybe TRBD1 (6 bases). Trimming took 0 bases from V and 0 from J, leaving 17 bases between them. Germline values: CDR1 MGHRA, CDR2 YSYEKL. This CDR3 contains 18 residues. CDR3: CASSQDRQGTHVNTEAFF. For the CDR3, the DNA is TGCGCCAGCAGCCAAGACCGGCAGGGGACCCATGTGAACACTGAAGCTTTCTTT.

The chain combines TRBV7-2 with TRBJ2-7, with 12 positions matching TRBD2. Trimming removed 5 bases from V and 3 bases from J; junction bases left unmatched: 5. CDR3 length: 15 residues. The germline gives CDR1 SGHTA, CDR2 FQGNSA. The CDR3 nucleotides read TGTGCCAGCAGCCCCCGGACTAGCGGGAACTACGAGCAGTACTTC. It is translated as CASSPRTSGNYEQYF.

The chain links TRBV15 to TRBJ1-1; D remains unclear. Deletions cut 1 base from V and 8 bases from J, with 11 bases between. CDR3 length: 13 amino acids. The germline V gene has CDR1 LNHNV and CDR2 YYDKDF (reference sequence). The CDR3 is CATSRVYGREAFF. DNA of the CDR3: TGTGCCACCAGCAGAGTTTATGGCAGGGAAGCTTTCTTT.

In DNA, the CDR3 is TGCGCCAGCAGCCAAGGGGATTTCGGGGTCAACTATGGCTACACCTTC. Encoded protein: CASSQGDFGVNYGYTF. The chain uses TRBV4-3 and TRBJ1-2; D is undetermined. The V end lost 1 base, the J end lost 2 bases, and 14 bases lay between the germline ends. This CDR3 region has 16 residues. Germline values: CDR1 LGHNA, CDR2 YSLEER.

This sequence joins TRBV15 and TRBJ1-5; maybe TRBD1 (6 bases). The CDR3 extends over 16 amino acids. Trimming took off 3 bases at V and 4 bases at J, with 16 bases between the two ends. Germline V lookup: CDR1 LNHNV, CDR2 YYDKDF (reference sequence). This chain's CDR3 is CATSRSQGWGNQPQHF. The DNA for the CDR3 is TGTGCCACCAGCAGGTCACAGGGATGGGGGAATCAGCCCCAGCATTTT.

The chain joins TRBV6-5 to TRBJ1-3, with D hard to call. Germline loops: CDR1 MNHEY, CDR2 SVGAGI. The CDR3 is 15 amino acids. Between the trimmed V and J ends, which lost 4 bases and 2 bases, there was a span of 12 bases. CDR3 loop: CASSSLGSPGNTIYF. For the CDR3, the DNA is TGTGCCAGCAGTTCATTAGGGAGCCCTGGAAACACCATATATTTT.

J is TRBJ1-2 and V is TRBV9, with 8 bases identical to TRBD1. Germline V lookup: CDR1 SGDLS, CDR2 YYNGEE. This CDR3 has 16 residues. V shed 1 base, J shed 8 bases, and the junction held 13 bases outside the gene matches. This CDR3 reads CASSVLDRANLGGYTF. The CDR3 nucleotides are TGTGCCAGCAGCGTACTGGACAGGGCTAATTTAGGCGGCTACACCTTC.

The CDR3 is CSARTAYEQYF. The CDR3 DNA is TGCAGTGCTAGGACAGCCTACGAGCAGTACTTC. The rearrangement uses TRBV20-1 and TRBJ2-7, with D maybe TRBD1 (5 bases). Germline values: CDR1 DFQATT, CDR2 SNEGSKA (reference sequence). The CDR3 is made up of 11 amino acids. With 3 bases removed from V and 2 bases from J, the gap between germline ends came to 5 bases.

The chain has TRBV5-1 and TRBJ2-1, with D possibly TRBD2 on 6 matching bases. The CDR3 covers 14 residues. Germline V gene data show CDR1 as SGHRS and CDR2 as YFSETQ. The V and J ends lost 0 bases and 9 bases respectively, with 13 bases between them. The CDR3 coding sequence is TGCGCCAGCAGCTTGGCAGGAGGGGTCGGTGAGCAGTTCTTC. Residues: CASSLAGGVGEQFF.